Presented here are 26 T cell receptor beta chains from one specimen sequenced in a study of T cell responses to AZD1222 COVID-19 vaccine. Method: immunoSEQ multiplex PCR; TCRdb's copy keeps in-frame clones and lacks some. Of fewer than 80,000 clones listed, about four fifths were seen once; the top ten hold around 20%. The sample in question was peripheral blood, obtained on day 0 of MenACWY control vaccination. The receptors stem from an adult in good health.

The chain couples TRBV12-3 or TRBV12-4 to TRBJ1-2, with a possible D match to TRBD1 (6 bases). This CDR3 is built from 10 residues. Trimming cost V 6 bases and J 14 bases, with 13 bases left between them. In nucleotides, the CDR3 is TGTGCCAGCAGCGGACAGAGGCAAACCTTC. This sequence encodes CASSGQRQTF.

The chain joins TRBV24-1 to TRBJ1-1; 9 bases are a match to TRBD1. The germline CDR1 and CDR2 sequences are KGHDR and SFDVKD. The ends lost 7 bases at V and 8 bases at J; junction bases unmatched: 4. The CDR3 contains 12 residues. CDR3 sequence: CATSPGTGEAFF. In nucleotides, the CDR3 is TGTGCCACCAGCCCCGGGACAGGGGAAGCTTTCTTT.

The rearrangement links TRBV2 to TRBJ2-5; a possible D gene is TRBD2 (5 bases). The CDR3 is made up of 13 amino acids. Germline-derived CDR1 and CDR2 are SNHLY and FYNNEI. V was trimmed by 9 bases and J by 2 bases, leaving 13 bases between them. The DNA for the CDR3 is TGTGCCAGTGCAAGGGAGAAGCAAGAGACCCAGTACTTC. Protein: CASAREKQETQYF.

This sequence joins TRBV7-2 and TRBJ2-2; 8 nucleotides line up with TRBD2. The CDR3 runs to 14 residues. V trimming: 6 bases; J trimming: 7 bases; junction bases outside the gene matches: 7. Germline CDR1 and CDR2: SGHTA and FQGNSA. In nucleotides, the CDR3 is TGTGCCAGCAGGGTACTAGCGGCGGGCGGGGAGCTGTTTTTT. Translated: CASRVLAAGGELFF.

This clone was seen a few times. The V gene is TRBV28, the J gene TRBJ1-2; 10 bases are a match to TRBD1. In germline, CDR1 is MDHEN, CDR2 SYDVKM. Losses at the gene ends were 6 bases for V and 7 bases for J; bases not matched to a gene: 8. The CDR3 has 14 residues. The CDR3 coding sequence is TGTGCCAGCAGCCCGGGACAGGGGTTCGGTGGCTACACCTTC. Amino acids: CASSPGQGFGGYTF.

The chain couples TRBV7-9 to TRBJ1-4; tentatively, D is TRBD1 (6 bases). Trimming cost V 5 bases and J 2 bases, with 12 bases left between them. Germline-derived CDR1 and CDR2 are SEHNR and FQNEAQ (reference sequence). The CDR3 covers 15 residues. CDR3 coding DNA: TGTGCCAGCAGCGCAACAGGGTCGACTAATGAAAAACTGTTTTTT. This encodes CASSATGSTNEKLFF.

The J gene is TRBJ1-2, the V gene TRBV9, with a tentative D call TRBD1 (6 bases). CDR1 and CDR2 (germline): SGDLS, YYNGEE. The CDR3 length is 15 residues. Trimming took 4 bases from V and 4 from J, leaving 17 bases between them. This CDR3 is CASSPGQIPSYGYTF. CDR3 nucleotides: TGTGCCAGCAGCCCAGGACAGATCCCCTCCTATGGCTACACCTTC. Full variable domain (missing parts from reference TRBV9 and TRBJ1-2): DSGVTQTPKHLITATGQRVTLRCSPRSGDLSVYWYQQSLDQGLQFLIQYYNGEERAKGNILERFSAQQFPDLHSELNLSSLELGDSALYFCASSPGQIPSYGYTFGSGTRLTVV.

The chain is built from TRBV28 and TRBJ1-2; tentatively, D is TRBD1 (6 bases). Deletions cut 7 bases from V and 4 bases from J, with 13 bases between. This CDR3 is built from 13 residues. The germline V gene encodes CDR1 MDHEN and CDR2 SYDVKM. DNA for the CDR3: TGTGCCAGCAAGTTAAGGGGGATCTATGGCTACACCTTC. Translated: CASKLRGIYGYTF.

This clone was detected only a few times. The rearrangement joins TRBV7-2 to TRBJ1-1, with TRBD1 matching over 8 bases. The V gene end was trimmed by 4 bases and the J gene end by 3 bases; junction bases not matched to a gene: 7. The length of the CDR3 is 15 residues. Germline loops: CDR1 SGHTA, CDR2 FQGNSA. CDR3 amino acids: CASSSQGAGYTEAFF. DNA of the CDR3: TGTGCCAGCAGCTCTCAGGGGGCGGGTTACACTGAAGCTTTCTTT.

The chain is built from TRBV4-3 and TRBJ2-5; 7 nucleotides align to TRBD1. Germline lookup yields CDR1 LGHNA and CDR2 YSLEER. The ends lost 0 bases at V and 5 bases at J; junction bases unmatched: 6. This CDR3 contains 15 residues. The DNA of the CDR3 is TGCGCCAGCAGCCAAGAAACAGGGGTTTCGGAGACCCAGTACTTC. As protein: CASSQETGVSETQYF.

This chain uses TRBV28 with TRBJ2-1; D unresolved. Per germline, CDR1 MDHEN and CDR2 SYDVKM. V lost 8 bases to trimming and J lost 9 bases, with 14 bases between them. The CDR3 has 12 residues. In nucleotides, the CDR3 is TGTGCCAGCGGAACTTACTTAGGTGAGCAGTTCTTC. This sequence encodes CASGTYLGEQFF.

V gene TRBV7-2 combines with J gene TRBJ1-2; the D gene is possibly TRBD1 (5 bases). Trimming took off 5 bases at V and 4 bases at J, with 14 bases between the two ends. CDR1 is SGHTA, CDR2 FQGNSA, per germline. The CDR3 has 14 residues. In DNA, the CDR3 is TGTGCCAGCAGCGCGACAGTTTTGAGCTATGGCTACACCTTC. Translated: CASSATVLSYGYTF.

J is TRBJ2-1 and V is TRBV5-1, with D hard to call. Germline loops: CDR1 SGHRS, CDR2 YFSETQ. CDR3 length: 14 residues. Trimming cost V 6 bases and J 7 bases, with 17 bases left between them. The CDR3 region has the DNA TGCGCCAGCACCGGCGGCGATCGGAGTAATGAGCAGTTCTTC. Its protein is CASTGGDRSNEQFF. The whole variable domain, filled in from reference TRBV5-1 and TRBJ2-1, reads KAGVTQTPRYLIKTRGQQVTLSCSPISGHRSVSWYQQTPGQGLQFLFEYFSETQRNKGNFPGRFSGRQFSNSRSEMNVSTLELGDSALYLCASTGGDRSNEQFFGPGTRLTVL.

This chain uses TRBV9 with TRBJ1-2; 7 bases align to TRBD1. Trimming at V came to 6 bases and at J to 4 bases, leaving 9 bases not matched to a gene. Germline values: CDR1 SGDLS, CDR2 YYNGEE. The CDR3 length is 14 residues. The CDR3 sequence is CASKQAGTAYGYTF. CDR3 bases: TGTGCCAGCAAGCAAGCCGGGACAGCCTATGGCTACACCTTC. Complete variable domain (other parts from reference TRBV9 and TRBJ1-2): DSGVTQTPKHLITATGQRVTLRCSPRSGDLSVYWYQQSLDQGLQFLIQYYNGEERAKGNILERFSAQQFPDLHSELNLSSLELGDSALYFCASKQAGTAYGYTFGSGTRLTVV.

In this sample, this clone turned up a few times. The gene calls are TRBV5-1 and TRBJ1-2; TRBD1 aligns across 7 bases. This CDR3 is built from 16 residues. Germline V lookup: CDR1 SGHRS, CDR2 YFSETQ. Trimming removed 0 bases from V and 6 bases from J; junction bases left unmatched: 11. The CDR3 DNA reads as TGCGCCAGCAGCTTGGATGGAGGGGGCGGTAATAATGGCTACACCTTC. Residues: CASSLDGGGGNNGYTF.

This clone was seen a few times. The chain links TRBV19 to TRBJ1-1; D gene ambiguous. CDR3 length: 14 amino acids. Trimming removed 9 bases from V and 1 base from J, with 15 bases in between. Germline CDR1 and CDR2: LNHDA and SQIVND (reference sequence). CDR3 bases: TGTGCCAGCACCTCGGCCGGATGGAACACTGAAGCTTTCTTT. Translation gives CASTSAGWNTEAFF.

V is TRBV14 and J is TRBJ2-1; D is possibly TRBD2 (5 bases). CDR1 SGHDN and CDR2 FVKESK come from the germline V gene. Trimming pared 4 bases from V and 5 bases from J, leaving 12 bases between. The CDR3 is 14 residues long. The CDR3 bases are TGTGCCAGCAGCCCGGCGGGCGGACACAATGAGCAGTTCTTC. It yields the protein CASSPAGGHNEQFF.

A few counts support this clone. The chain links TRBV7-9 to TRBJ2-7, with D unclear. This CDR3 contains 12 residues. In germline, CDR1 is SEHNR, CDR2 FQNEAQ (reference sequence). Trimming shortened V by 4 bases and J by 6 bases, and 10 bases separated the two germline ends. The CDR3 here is CASSYDALEQYF. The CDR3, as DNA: TGTGCCAGCAGCTACGACGCCCTCGAGCAGTACTTC.

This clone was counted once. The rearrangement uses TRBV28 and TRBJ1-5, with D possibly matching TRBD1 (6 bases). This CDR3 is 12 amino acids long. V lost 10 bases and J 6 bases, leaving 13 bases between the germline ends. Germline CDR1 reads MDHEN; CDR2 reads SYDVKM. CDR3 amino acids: CATQGYPQPQHF. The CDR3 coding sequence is TGTGCCACGCAGGGGTACCCTCAGCCCCAGCATTTT.

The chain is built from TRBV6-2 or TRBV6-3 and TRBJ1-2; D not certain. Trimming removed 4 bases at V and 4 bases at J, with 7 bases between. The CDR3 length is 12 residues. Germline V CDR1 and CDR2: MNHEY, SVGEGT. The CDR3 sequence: CASSSSPYGYTF. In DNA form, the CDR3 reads TGTGCCAGCAGTTCCTCCCCCTATGGCTACACCTTC.

The CDR3 loop reads CASSLVGGGTSGELFF. In DNA form, the CDR3 reads TGTGCCAGCAGCTTGGTCGGCGGAGGGACGTCCGGGGAGCTGTTTTTT. J is TRBJ2-2 and V is TRBV5-4, with D possibly TRBD2 on 6 matching bases. Trimming cost V 0 bases and J 6 bases, with 15 bases left between them. This CDR3 region has 16 residues. CDR1 SGHNT and CDR2 YYREEE come from the germline V gene (reference sequence).

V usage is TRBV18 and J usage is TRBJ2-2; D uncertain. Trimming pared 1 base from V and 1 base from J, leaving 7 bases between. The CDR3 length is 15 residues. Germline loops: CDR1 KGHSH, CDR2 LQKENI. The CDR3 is CASSPRQMNTGELFF. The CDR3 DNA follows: TGTGCCAGCTCACCACGGCAAATGAACACCGGGGAGCTGTTTTTT.

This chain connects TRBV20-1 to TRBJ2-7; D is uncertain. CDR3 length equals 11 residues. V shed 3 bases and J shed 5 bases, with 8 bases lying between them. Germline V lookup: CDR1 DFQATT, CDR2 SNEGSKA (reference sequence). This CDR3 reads CSASPGDEQYF. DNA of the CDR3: TGCAGTGCTAGTCCTGGGGACGAGCAGTACTTC.

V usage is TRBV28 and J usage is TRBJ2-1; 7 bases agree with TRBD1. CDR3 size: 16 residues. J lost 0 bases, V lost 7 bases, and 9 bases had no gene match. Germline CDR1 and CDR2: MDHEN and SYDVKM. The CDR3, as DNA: TGTGCCAGCAAAAAACAGGGGCCGAGCTCCTACAATGAGCAGTTCTTC. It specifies CASKKQGPSSYNEQFF.

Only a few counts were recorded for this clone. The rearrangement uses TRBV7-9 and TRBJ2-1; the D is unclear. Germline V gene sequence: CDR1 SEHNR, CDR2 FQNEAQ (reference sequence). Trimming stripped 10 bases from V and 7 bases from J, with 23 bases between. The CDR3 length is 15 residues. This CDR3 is CATRLDLTKPNEQFF. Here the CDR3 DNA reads TGTGCCACACGTCTGGACCTCACCAAACCTAATGAGCAGTTCTTC.

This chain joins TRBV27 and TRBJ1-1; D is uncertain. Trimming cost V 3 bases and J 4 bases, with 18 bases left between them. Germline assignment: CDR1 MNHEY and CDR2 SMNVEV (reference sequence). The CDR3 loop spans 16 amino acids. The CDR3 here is CASSFGGPRPGTEAFF. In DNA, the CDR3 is TGTGCCAGCAGTTTTGGCGGGCCCCGACCGGGCACTGAAGCTTTCTTT.